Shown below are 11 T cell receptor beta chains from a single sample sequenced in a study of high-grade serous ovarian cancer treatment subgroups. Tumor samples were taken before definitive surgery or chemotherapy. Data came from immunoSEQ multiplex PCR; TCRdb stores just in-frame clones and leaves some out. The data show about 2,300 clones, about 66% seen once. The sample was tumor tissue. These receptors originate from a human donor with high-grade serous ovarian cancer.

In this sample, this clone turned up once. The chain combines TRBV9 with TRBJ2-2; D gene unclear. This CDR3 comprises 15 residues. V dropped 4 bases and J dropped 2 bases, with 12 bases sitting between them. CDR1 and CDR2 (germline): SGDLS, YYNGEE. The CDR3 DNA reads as TGTGCCAGCAGCCCGTCTGCCAGCAACACCGGGGAGCTGTTTTTT. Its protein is CASSPSASNTGELFF.

CDR3: CASSEGFGGLAGAGTDTQYF. The DNA for the CDR3 is TGTGCCAGCAGCGAAGGCTTTGGGGGACTAGCGGGAGCTGGCACAGATACGCAGTATTTT. This chain uses TRBV9 with TRBJ2-3, with 14 bases identical to TRBD2. Germline trimming cut 3 bases from V and 1 base from J; bases unmatched to any gene: 13. Per the germline V gene, CDR1 is SGDLS and CDR2 is YYNGEE. The CDR3 has 20 residues.

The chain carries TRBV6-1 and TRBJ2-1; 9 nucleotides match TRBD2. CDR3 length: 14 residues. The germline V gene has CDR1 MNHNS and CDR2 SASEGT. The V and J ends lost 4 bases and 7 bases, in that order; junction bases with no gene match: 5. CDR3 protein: CASSVAGDTNEQFF. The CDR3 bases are TGTGCCAGCAGTGTAGCGGGAGATACGAATGAGCAGTTCTTC.

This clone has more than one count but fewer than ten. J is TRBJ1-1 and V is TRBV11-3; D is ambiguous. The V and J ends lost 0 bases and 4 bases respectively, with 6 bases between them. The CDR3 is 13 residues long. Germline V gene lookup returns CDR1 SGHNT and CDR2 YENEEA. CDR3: CASSLEGFTEAFF. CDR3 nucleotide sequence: TGTGCCAGCAGCTTAGAGGGGTTCACTGAAGCTTTCTTT.

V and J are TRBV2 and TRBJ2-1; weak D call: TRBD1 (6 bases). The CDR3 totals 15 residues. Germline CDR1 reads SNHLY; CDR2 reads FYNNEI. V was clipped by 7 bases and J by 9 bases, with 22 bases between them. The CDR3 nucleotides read TGTGCCAGCATACAAGATACGGACAGCAACGGTGAGCAGTTCTTC. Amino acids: CASIQDTDSNGEQFF.

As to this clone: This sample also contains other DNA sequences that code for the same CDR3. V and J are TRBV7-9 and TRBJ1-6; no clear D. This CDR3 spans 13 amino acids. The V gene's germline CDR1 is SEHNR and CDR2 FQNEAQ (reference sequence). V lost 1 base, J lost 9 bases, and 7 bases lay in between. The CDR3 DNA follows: TGTGCCAGCAGCTTAGGGCTAGGTTCACCCCTCCACTTT. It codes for CASSLGLGSPLHF.

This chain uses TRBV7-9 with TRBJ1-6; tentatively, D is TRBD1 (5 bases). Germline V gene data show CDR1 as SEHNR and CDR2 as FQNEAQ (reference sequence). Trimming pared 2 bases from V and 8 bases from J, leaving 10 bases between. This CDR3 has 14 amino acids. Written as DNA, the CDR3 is TGTGCCAGCAGCTTACCGGGGGGTTATTCACCCCTCCACTTT. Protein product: CASSLPGGYSPLHF.

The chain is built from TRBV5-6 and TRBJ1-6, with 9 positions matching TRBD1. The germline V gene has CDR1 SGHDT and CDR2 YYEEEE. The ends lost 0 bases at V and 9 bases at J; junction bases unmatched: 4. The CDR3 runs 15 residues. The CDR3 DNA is TGTGCCAGCAGCTTGGGACCGGGACAGGGTTCACCCCTCCACTTT. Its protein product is CASSLGPGQGSPLHF.

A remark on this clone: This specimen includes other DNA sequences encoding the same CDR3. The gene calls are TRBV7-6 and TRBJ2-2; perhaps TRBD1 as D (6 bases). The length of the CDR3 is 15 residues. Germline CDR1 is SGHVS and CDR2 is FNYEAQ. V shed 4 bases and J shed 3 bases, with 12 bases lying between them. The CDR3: CASSSTGTHTGELFF. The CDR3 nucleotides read TGTGCCAGCAGCTCCACAGGGACACACACCGGGGAGCTGTTTTTT.

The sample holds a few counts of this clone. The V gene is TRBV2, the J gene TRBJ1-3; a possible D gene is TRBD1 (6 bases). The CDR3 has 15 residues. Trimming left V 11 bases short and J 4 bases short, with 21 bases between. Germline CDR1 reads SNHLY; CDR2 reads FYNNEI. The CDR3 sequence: CAGIYHETGGNTIYF. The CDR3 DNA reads TGTGCCGGAATATACCATGAGACAGGAGGAAACACCATATATTTT.

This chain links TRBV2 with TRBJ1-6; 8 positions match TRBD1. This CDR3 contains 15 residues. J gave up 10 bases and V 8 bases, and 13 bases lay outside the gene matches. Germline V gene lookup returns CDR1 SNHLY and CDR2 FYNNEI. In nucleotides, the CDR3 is TGTGCCAGCTGGGACAGGCGAGTCAGGGGGTCACCCCTCCACTTT. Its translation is CASWDRRVRGSPLHF.